This TCR beta chain was captured by sequencing in a study of blood T cells in healthy people across ages. Donors were healthy Caucasian individuals from Russia aged about 6 to 95. Germline loops: CDR1 KGHDR, CDR2 SFDVKD. The CDR3 extends over 13 amino acids. Trimming stripped 6 bases from V and 2 bases from J, with 7 bases between. Primers used in a second PCR of roughly 6 to 11 cycles were a sample-barcoded 5' primer and a J-beta primer mix. TCRdb reprocessed the 5' RACE reads with MiXCR, giving one entry per CDR3 protein. The sample records 800,000 to 1,300,000 distinct CDR3 sequences, around 27% being singletons. These data were likewise used in another study, on T cells of mothers and their children. That work states: Material was donated by three healthy Caucasian mothers and their six children.

This sequence was found in a girl aged 2 to 9 in good health. Specimen: blood. The chain recombines TRBV24-1 with TRBJ1-3; no reliable D call. The CDR3 is CATSPSTGNTIYF. CDR3 DNA: TGTGCCACCAGTCCCTCTACTGGAAACACCATATATTTT.